This is a list of T cell receptor beta chains from one sample in a study of beta chain features in type 1 diabetes. Sequencing used immunoSEQ multiplex PCR; TCRdb keeps in-frame clones, though not all of them. The sample consists of about 900,000 clones, about 17% of them appearing once. Material for sequencing was naive CD4+ T cells from blood. The receptor set was obtained from a young woman in good health. CDR3s include the opening cysteine and the closing phenylalanine or tryptophan. A D gene is named only where the DNA matches it firmly. Clone size, where shown, is once, few, many, or a class for clones that have expanded.

V	J	D	size	DNA	CDR3
TRBV5-1	TRBJ1-4	.	.	TGCGCCAGCAGCTTAGGCGGACCGAGTAATGAAAAACTGTTTTTT	CASSLGGPSNEKLFF
TRBV28	TRBJ2-3	.	.	TGTGCCAGCAGTGGACCTGGGACAAGCAGCACAGATACGCAGTATTTT	CASSGPGTSSTDTQYF
TRBV27	TRBJ2-7	.	.	TGTGCCAGCAGCGACAGACCTCGTCCGCGGGCGGACGAGCAGTACTTC	CASSDRPRPRADEQYF
TRBV14	TRBJ2-6	.	few	TGTGCCAGCAGCCTAGCCTCTGGGGCCAACGTCCTGACTTTC	CASSLASGANVLTF
TRBV7-3	TRBJ2-6	.	few	TGTGCCAGCAGCTTAACGTCCGGGGCCAACGTCCTGACTTTC	CASSLTSGANVLTF
TRBV28	TRBJ2-3	.	.	TGTGCCAGCTGTCTTAGCACAGATACGCAGTATTTT	CASCLSTDTQYF
TRBV25-1	TRBJ2-5	.	.	TGTGCCAGCAGTGAAACCCGAGAGACCCAGTACTTC	CASSETRETQYF
TRBV7-3	TRBJ2-5	TRBD1	few	TGTGCCAGCAGCTTAGCGCCGGGACAGGGGGAGACCCAGTACTTC	CASSLAPGQGETQYF
TRBV18	TRBJ2-7	.	few	TGTGCCAGCTCACCTGACCTCGAGAGCTCCTACGAGCAGTACTTC	CASSPDLESSYEQYF
TRBV7-2	TRBJ2-3	.	.	TGTGCCAGCAGCTCCCCTCTCATGGATACGCAGTATTTT	CASSSPLMDTQYF
TRBV7-6	TRBJ2-1	TRBD2	.	TGTGCCAGCAGCCCCCGGCGGGGGAGTATTGGTCCCAATGAGCAGTTCTTC	CASSPRRGSIGPNEQFF
TRBV7-2	TRBJ2-6	.	.	TGTGCCAGCAGGAGCATGGCTGGGGCCAACGTCCTGACTTTC	CASRSMAGANVLTF
TRBV7-2	TRBJ2-7	TRBD2	few	TGTGCCAGCAGCCCTCAACTAGCGGGCCTCTACGAGCAGTACTTC	CASSPQLAGLYEQYF
TRBV7-9	TRBJ1-3	.	.	TGTGCCAGCAGTAGGGAGGCTGCTTCTGGAAACACCATATATTTT	CASSREAASGNTIYF
TRBV28	TRBJ2-1	TRBD2	few	TGTGCCAGCAGTTCCGGGACTAGCGGGTACAATGAGCAGTTCTTC	CASSSGTSGYNEQFF
TRBV9	TRBJ2-1	.	few	TGTGCCAGCAGCGGGAGTTCCTACAATGAGCAGTTCTTC	CASSGSSYNEQFF
TRBV21-1	TRBJ2-7	.	many	TGTGCCAGCAGCAAACCGGGGAGGTGCTACGAGCAGTACTTC	CASSKPGRCYEQYF